This record concerns one T cell receptor (beta chain) sequence. CDR1 and CDR2 from the germline V gene are SGDLS and YYNGEE. Deletions cut 4 bases from V and 7 bases from J, with 17 bases between. CDR3 length equals 14 residues. These data belong to a study of cytomegalovirus exposure and HLA in healthy donors. With 60 Vbeta and 13 Jbeta primers, the PCR was carried out. TCRdb's table, derived via immunoSEQ multiplex PCR, lists solely in-frame clones and lacks some. The sample yields about 150,000 clones, around 65% seen once. V gene TRBV9 combines with J gene TRBJ1-2, with a weak D call TRBD1 (6 bases). Sequenced sample: PBMCs. The origin of this receptor is a woman in her sixties in good health and CMV-seronegative. CDR3 protein: CASSPEGQGFGYTF. For the CDR3, the DNA is TGTGCCAGCAGCCCCGAGGGACAAGGCTTTGGCTACACCTTC.